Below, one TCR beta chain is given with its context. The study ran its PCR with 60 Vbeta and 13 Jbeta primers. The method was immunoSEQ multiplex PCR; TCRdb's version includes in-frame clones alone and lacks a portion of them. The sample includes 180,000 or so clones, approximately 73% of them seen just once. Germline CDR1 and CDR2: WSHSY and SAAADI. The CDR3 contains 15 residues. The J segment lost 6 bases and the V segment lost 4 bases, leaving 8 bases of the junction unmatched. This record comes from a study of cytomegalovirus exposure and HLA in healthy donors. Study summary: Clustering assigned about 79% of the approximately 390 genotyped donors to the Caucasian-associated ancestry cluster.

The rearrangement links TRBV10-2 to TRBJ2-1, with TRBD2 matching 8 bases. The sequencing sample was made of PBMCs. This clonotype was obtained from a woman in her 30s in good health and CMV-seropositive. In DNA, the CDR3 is TGCGCCAGCAGTGGGGACGGGGGGGCCCCCAATGAGCAGTTCTTC. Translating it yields CASSGDGGAPNEQFF.